Each of the 13 T cell receptor beta chains below was sequenced from the same sample in a study of beta chain features in type 1 diabetes. As every portion of the isolated RNA was reverse transcribed, the sequencing read expressed TCRB transcripts. The protocol was immunoSEQ multiplex PCR, while the TCRdb copy is restricted to in-frame clones and leaves out a portion. The table has about 220,000 clones, under 13% seen once. Sequencing was performed on central memory CD4+ T cells from blood. The receptors derive from a man between 18 and 29 years old in good health.

This clone showed up just a few times. This chain joins TRBV2 and TRBJ1-1; D remains ambiguous. Trimming removed 5 bases from V and 6 bases from J, with 7 bases in between. Per germline, CDR1 SNHLY and CDR2 FYNNEI. This CDR3 comprises 11 residues. CDR3 DNA: TGTGCCAGCAGTTACGGGGCTGAAGCTTTCTTT. It specifies CASSYGAEAFF.

V usage is TRBV10-3 and J usage is TRBJ2-7; 7 nucleotides line up with TRBD1. The junction had 3 bases not matched to a gene; V was cut back by 8 bases and J by 2 bases. Germline assignment: CDR1 ENHRY and CDR2 SYGVKD. The CDR3 consists of 12 residues. CDR3 region: CAIGQEPYEQYF. The CDR3, as DNA: TGTGCCATCGGACAGGAGCCCTACGAGCAGTACTTC.

This clone occurred a few times. This may stem from a read error, because a much larger clone lies one nucleotide away. This CDR3 reads CAISEALAGNEQFF. The CDR3 region has the DNA TGTGCCATCAGTGAGGCGCTAGCAGGGAATGAGCAGTTCTTC. J is TRBJ2-1 and V is TRBV10-3, with D perhaps given as TRBD1 or TRBD2 (5 bases each). V dropped 2 bases and J dropped 7 bases, with 12 bases sitting between them. The CDR3 covers 14 residues. Germline CDR1 ENHRY, CDR2 SYGVKD.

This clone turned up a few times. The chain couples TRBV30 to TRBJ1-1, with 7 nucleotides matching TRBD1. Looked up from germline, CDR1 is GTSNPN and CDR2 is SVGIG (reference sequence). The CDR3 totals 13 residues. Trimming took 5 bases from V and 5 from J; bases not matched to a gene: 8. CDR3 nucleotides: TGTGCCTGGGACAGGGCAATTAGGACTGAAGCTTTCTTT. Translated: CAWDRAIRTEAFF.

The rearrangement links TRBV30 to TRBJ1-1; no reliable D call. CDR3 length: 13 residues. Germline V gene lookup returns CDR1 GTSNPN and CDR2 SVGIG (reference sequence). V lost 1 base, J lost 11 bases, and 17 bases lay in between. The chain's CDR3 is CAWSGRAESGAFF. CDR3 bases: TGTGCCTGGAGTGGTCGGGCTGAGTCCGGGGCTTTCTTT.

This clone was seen more than once but under ten times. In DNA, the CDR3 is TGTGCCACCAGCAGATACGGGACTAGCGGGAGAAGGGGTGAGCAGTTCTTC. Encoded protein: CATSRYGTSGRRGEQFF. This sequence joins TRBV15 and TRBJ2-1; 14 bases are shared with TRBD2. Germline V gene sequence: CDR1 LNHNV, CDR2 YYDKDF (reference sequence). Trimming at V came to 2 bases and at J to 9 bases, leaving 9 bases not matched to a gene. This CDR3 has 17 amino acids.

V and J are TRBV5-1 and TRBJ2-7, with unresolved D. V dropped 4 bases and J dropped 6 bases, with 14 bases sitting between them. This CDR3 is built from 13 residues. Germline CDR1 is SGHRS and CDR2 is YFSETQ. CDR3 in amino acids: CASSPEWVFEQYF. Here the CDR3 DNA reads TGCGCCAGCAGCCCCGAGTGGGTCTTCGAGCAGTACTTC.

This clone was recorded at least ten times. V and J are TRBV27 and TRBJ2-7, with D unclear. Trimming left V 6 bases short and J 0 bases short, with 15 bases between. CDR1 MNHEY and CDR2 SMNVEV come from the germline V gene (reference sequence). The CDR3 has 15 amino acids. Here the CDR3 reads CASRPETRSSYEQYF. The CDR3 DNA reads TGTGCCAGCAGGCCCGAGACACGGAGCTCCTACGAGCAGTACTTC.

This clone was seen a few times. The gene calls are TRBV12-5 and TRBJ2-1; D not certain. Trimming left V 0 bases short and J 3 bases short, with 9 bases between. CDR3 size: 15 residues. Germline V CDR1 and CDR2: LGHNT, FRNRAP. The CDR3 nucleotides read TGTGCTAGTGGTTTGGTAGCTGGAGACTACAATGAGCAGTTCTTC. Encoded protein: CASGLVAGDYNEQFF. The full variable domain, its missing parts supplied by reference TRBV12-5 and TRBJ2-1, is DARVTQTPRHKVTEMGQEVTMRCQPILGHNTVFWYRQTMMQGLELLAYFRNRAPLDDSGMPKDRFSAEMPDATLATLKIQPSEPRDSAVYFCASGLVAGDYNEQFFGPGTRLTVL.

This clone has ten or more counts. The rearrangement uses TRBV5-4 and TRBJ2-1, with 11 bases identical to TRBD1. The CDR3 extends over 15 amino acids. Trimming cost V 0 bases and J 6 bases; bases outside gene matches: 2. Germline assignment: CDR1 SGHNT and CDR2 YYREEE (reference sequence). CDR3 region: CASSLGTGGLNEQFF. The CDR3 nucleotides read TGTGCCAGCAGCTTGGGGACAGGGGGCCTCAATGAGCAGTTCTTC.

V gene TRBV4-3 combines with J gene TRBJ2-5; D is perhaps TRBD1 or TRBD2 (5 bases each). Germline assignment: CDR1 LGHNA and CDR2 YSLEER. The V gene lost 0 bases and the J gene lost 5 bases, with 13 bases spanning the gap. The CDR3 is 15 residues long. The CDR3 DNA reads as TGCGCCAGCAGCCAAGATGGGACGCCCGATGAGACCCAGTACTTC. It translates to CASSQDGTPDETQYF.

This clone has just a few counts. The same CDR3 is also encoded by other DNA sequences in this sample. This rearrangement joins TRBV7-2 to TRBJ2-1, with D hard to call. CDR1 SGHTA and CDR2 FQGNSA come from the germline V gene. The CDR3 extends over 11 amino acids. V was shortened by 2 bases and J by 10 bases, with 6 bases between the two germline ends. Written as DNA, the CDR3 is TGTGCCAGCAGCTTACGTTACGAGCAGTTCTTC. It translates to CASSLRYEQFF.

This clone was observed a handful of times. Within the sample, other DNA sequences also encode this same CDR3. The chain has TRBV28 and TRBJ2-1, with D uncertain. This CDR3 is 11 amino acids long. From germline, CDR1 is MDHEN and CDR2 SYDVKM. V was clipped by 3 bases and J by 3 bases, with 0 bases between them. The CDR3 DNA reads TGTGCCAGCAGTTTCTACAATGAGCAGTTCTTC. Translated, it gives CASSFYNEQFF.